This is a list of T cell receptor beta chains from one sample in a study of shared clonotypes between healthy human individuals. Libraries were prepared by immunoSEQ multiplex PCR; TCRdb keeps only in-frame clonotypes and omits some of them. The table records fewer than 650,000 clones, around 78% of them present only once. Sequenced: PBMCs. Source of these receptors: a middle-aged woman in good health. Some clones in this sample may be carry-over from other donors' samples. Both conserved end residues are part of each CDR3. Fields, in order: CDR3 length, V gene, CDR3 protein.

14	TRBV30	CAWSVSGNNSPLHF
12	TRBV30	CAWNRGNSPLHF
19	TRBV7-2	CASSLRAGTSGISTDTQYF
13	TRBV25-1	CASSPGGSNEQYF
14	TRBV28	CASSFDGFNEKLFF
17	TRBV5-1	CASSPGTDRGPGNIQYF
12	TRBV19	CASSMGGFEAFF
13	TRBV7-9	CASSLALGNEQFF
16	TRBV9	CASSVGASGTEETQYF
15	TRBV5-1	CASSLDRSPKNIQYF
13	TRBV11-2	CASSQQANNEQFF
15	TRBV4-2	CASSQSGTENTEAFF
11	TRBV7-9	CASSQADTQYF
16	TRBV28	CASHRAGDPLGYEQYF
15	TRBV25-1	CASSDPALRADTQYF
13	TRBV7-6	CASSPRGETEAFF
13	TRBV5-1	CASSAGQAGEQFF
14	TRBV9	CASSPGLTNYGYTF
16	TRBV7-9	CASSLGSGGSDTEAFF
13	TRBV30	CAWSVLSTGEQYF
18	TRBV5-4	CASSFALAGVGSYNEQFF
14	TRBV28	CASSRRQGQETQYF
13	TRBV6-1	CASRAGEGYGYTF
11	TRBV30	CACGTGYRYTF
16	TRBV28	CASSSTRVGGTDTQYF
18	TRBV28	CASSLITPGQVAWQPQHF
15	TRBV5-1	CASSLRQGATDTQYF
15	TRBV18	CASSPRGTGYDEQFF
15	TRBV4-3	CASSQGTSLTDTQYF
14	TRBV29-1	CSVDSASPQETQYF
13	TRBV7-2	CASSFPGGETQYF